This T cell receptor (beta chain) was obtained from a study of blood T cell repertoires in COVID-19. Across the whole study: Italy, Spain and the United States were the sources of the convalescent and acute COVID-19 samples.

Assay: immunoSEQ multiplex PCR; the TCRdb copy retains only in-frame clones and omits some. In the table there are around 280,000 clones, around 87% of which are singletons. Enrollees, roughly 18 to 90 years old, lived in approximately 25 US areas. Sequencing was carried out using PBMCs or T cells enriched from blood (not recorded which). This TCR came from a young woman with acute COVID-19.

This CDR3 reads CASNSRGATGSGANVLTF. The DNA of the CDR3 is TGTGCCAGTAATTCTCGGGGGGCAACAGGGTCTGGGGCCAACGTCCTGACTTTC. The chain links TRBV19 to TRBJ2-6; tentatively, D is TRBD2 (7 bases). The CDR3 runs to 18 residues. Germline CDR1 is LNHDA and CDR2 is SQIVND (reference sequence). The V and J ends lost 7 bases and 1 base respectively, with 20 bases between them.